Below are 5 T cell receptor beta chains sequenced from a single sample in a study of beta chain features in type 1 diabetes. Expressed TCRB transcripts were sequenced because the isolated RNA had all been reverse transcribed beforehand. Repertoires were generated with immunoSEQ multiplex PCR, while TCRdb's copy carries only in-frame clones and drops some. Of 200,000 to 250,000 clones detected, approximately 14% appear once; the ten largest clones hold approximately 0.018%. The study, taken as a whole, reports: A moderate, significant TCRB CDR3 shortening appeared in type 1 diabetes across four CD4+ subsets.

These receptors' antigens are unknown. Sequenced sample: naive CD4+ T cells from blood. The origin of the receptors is a man under 40 with type 1 diabetes.

V is TRBV7-2 and J is TRBJ2-3; D may be TRBD1 (6 bases). CDR3 length: 19 amino acids. Germline V gene sequence: CDR1 SGHTA, CDR2 FQGNSA. V shed 3 bases and J shed 1 base, with 23 bases lying between them. The CDR3 sequence: CASSLMSGVGGSGTDTQYF. The CDR3 DNA is TGTGCCAGCAGCTTGATGTCAGGGGTCGGCGGCTCTGGCACAGATACGCAGTATTTT.

This clone appeared once. In the same sample, other DNA sequences code for this CDR3. The chain carries TRBV11-2 and TRBJ2-5; D remains ambiguous. Germline values: CDR1 SGHAT, CDR2 FQNNGV. V lost 0 bases to trimming and J lost 4 bases, with 3 bases between them. This CDR3 has 12 residues. This CDR3 reads CASSLDRETQYF. CDR3 DNA: TGTGCCAGCAGCTTAGATAGAGAGACCCAGTACTTC.

V and J are TRBV6-1 and TRBJ1-6; 9 nucleotides agree with TRBD1. Germline loops: CDR1 MNHNS, CDR2 SASEGT. The CDR3 consists of 16 residues. V shed 0 bases, J shed 13 bases, and the junction held 10 bases outside the gene matches. CDR3 sequence: CASSEAHVGTGSPLHF. In DNA, the CDR3 is TGTGCCAGCAGTGAAGCGCATGTCGGGACAGGGTCTCCCCTCCACTTT.

The rearrangement links TRBV6-5 to TRBJ2-7, with D tentatively TRBD1 (5 bases). The CDR3 totals 13 residues. V was trimmed by 2 bases and J by 3 bases, leaving 8 bases between them. The germline V gene encodes CDR1 MNHEY and CDR2 SVGAGI. The DNA of the CDR3 is TGTGCCAGCAGTTACGGACACTACTACGAGCAGTACTTC. It encodes CASSYGHYYEQYF.

The chain employs TRBV10-3 and TRBJ2-2; 10 nucleotides line up with TRBD1. V lost 10 bases and J lost 3; bases outside the gene matches: 8. The CDR3 is made up of 15 amino acids. Germline loops: CDR1 ENHRY, CDR2 SYGVKD. DNA for the CDR3: TGTGCCACCGGGACAGGGGAAGGGTACACCGGGGAGCTGTTTTTT. Its translation is CATGTGEGYTGELFF.